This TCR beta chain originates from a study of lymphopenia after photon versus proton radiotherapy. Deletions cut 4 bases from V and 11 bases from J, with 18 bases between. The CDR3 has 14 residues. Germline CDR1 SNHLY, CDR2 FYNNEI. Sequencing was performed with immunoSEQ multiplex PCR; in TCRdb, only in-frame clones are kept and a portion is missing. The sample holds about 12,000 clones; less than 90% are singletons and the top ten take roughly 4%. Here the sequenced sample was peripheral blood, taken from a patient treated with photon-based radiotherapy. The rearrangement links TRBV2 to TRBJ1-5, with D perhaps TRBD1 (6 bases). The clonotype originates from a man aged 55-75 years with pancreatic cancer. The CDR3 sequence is CASSVVLQEGAQHF. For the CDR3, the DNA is TGTGCCAGCAGTGTCGTCCTACAGGAGGGGGCCCAGCATTTT.